These 11 T cell receptor beta chains were sequenced from one sample in a study of tumor and adjacent non-tumor tissue in lung cancer. The library came from three nested PCR rounds adapted from ARM-PCR protocols. Each CDR3 protein gets one entry after TCRdb re-called the multiplex PCR reads with MiXCR. The table records approximately 130,000 distinct CDR3 sequences, 60% to 70% of them present only once. This sample's RNA came from whole unsorted tissue. Sequencing used lung tumor tissue. These receptor sequences come from a young man with non-small cell lung cancer.

About this clonotype: A read error may account for a junction end that differs from germline. The chain links TRBV23-1 to TRBJ2-7; weak D call: TRBD2 (5 bases). TRBV23-1 is recorded as an ORF, its role being uncertain. The CDR3 runs to 17 residues. This CDR3 reads CASSRPTRFRPSYEQHF. CDR3 bases: TGCGCCAGCAGTCGGCCCACTAGGTTCCGCCCCTCCTACGAGCAGCACTTC.

This clonotype was detected only a few times. The chain combines TRBV6-1 with TRBJ2-3, with TRBD2 matching 7 bases. With V trimmed by 2 bases and J by 0 bases, 2 bases remained unmatched. In germline, CDR1 is MNHNS, CDR2 SASEGT. CDR3 size: 15 residues. In DNA, the CDR3 is TGTGCCAGCAGTGAAAGCGGGACTAGCACAGATACGCAGTATTTT. It is translated as CASSESGTSTDTQYF.

About this clonotype: A clone one base away is much larger, so this may be a read error. The rearrangement links TRBV4-1 to TRBJ1-5, with D perhaps TRBD1 (6 bases). The germline V gene encodes CDR1 MGHRA and CDR2 YSYEKL. This CDR3 region has 15 residues. The CDR3 region has the DNA TGCGCCAGCTGCCAAGTGGAGGGGGAAGATCAGCCCCAGCATTTT. Its protein is CASCQVEGEDQPQHF.

In regard to this clonotype: This may stem from a read error, because a much larger clone lies one nucleotide away. The rearrangement links TRBV29-1 to TRBJ1-3, with D hard to call. Germline CDR1 reads SQVTM; CDR2 reads ANQGSEA. CDR3 length: 13 residues. The CDR3 DNA is TGCAGCACCTGGGGAGGGAAAGGAAACATCATATATTTT. Residues: CSTWGGKGNIIYF.

This clonotype was seen a single time. The chain carries TRBV24-1 and TRBJ1-1, with 7 bases lining up with TRBD1. CDR1 is KGHDR, CDR2 SFDVKD, per germline. The CDR3 covers 15 residues. V lost 3 bases, J lost 5 bases, and 8 bases stayed unmatched. Here the CDR3 reads CATSDSRQGRTEAFF. CDR3 sequence (DNA): TGTGCCACCAGTGATAGCAGACAGGGCCGTACTGAAGCTTTCTTT.

This clonotype was seen only a few times. This rearrangement joins TRBV25-1 to TRBJ2-3; possibly TRBD1 or TRBD2 for D (5 bases each). The CDR3 spans 13 residues. The germline V gene has CDR1 MGHDK and CDR2 SYGVNS. Trimming shortened V by 5 bases and J by 6 bases, and 12 bases separated the two germline ends. CDR3 sequence (DNA): TGTGCCAGCAGTTACGGGGCGATCGATACGCAGTATTTT. Its translation: CASSYGAIDTQYF.

In the case of this clonotype: Just one base apart from a much larger clone, this may be a read error. V gene TRBV5-6 combines with J gene TRBJ2-7, with D uncertain. This CDR3 is built from 13 residues. Germline values: CDR1 SGHDT, CDR2 YYEEEE. The CDR3 reads CASSLPNLDEQCF. DNA of the CDR3: TGTGCCAGCAGCCTCCCTAATTTGGATGAGCAGTGCTTC.

The chain has TRBV7-6 and TRBJ2-3; 8 positions agree with TRBD2. V was clipped by 5 bases and J by 2 bases; unmatched bases: 9. This CDR3 has 16 residues. The germline gives CDR1 SGHVS, CDR2 FNYEAQ. The CDR3 spells CASSASKTSVTDTQYF. The CDR3 DNA follows: TGTGCCAGCAGCGCCTCGAAGACTAGCGTCACAGATACGCAGTATTTT.

The table lists this clonotype with many counts. The CDR3 nucleotides are TGCGCCAGCAGCCAAGACCCCACTAGCGGGGGTAGCACAGATACGCAGTATTTT. Translating gives CASSQDPTSGGSTDTQYF. V is TRBV4-3 and J is TRBJ2-3, with 11 bases that match TRBD2. The CDR3 loop spans 18 amino acids. Germline loops: CDR1 LGHNA, CDR2 YSLEER. V dropped 0 bases and J dropped 0; count of bases not matched to a gene: 5.

To note about this clonotype: The germline gene is not matched at one end of the junction; a read error may be the cause. The rearrangement uses TRBV20-1 and TRBJ1-1, with D perhaps matching TRBD1 (5 bases). Germline V gene sequence: CDR1 DFQATT, CDR2 SNEGSKA (reference sequence). The CDR3 extends over 11 amino acids. CDR3 bases: TGTGGTGCTAGTAGGGGACCTGAAGCTTCCTTT. Translation: CGASRGPEASF.

A remark on this clonotype: A single base separates this from a much larger clone, so it may be a read error. Here the CDR3 omits its conserved ending phenylalanine or tryptophan, so a read error is the likely source. The chain employs TRBV6-5 and TRBJ1-2; D unclear. Germline V gene sequence: CDR1 MNHEY, CDR2 SVGAGI. This CDR3 is 14 amino acids long. The V and J ends lost 6 bases and 0 bases respectively, with 11 bases between them. The CDR3 sequence is CASRTNTANYGYTV. The CDR3 region has the DNA TGTGCCAGCAGGACAAATACAGCTAACTATGGCTACACCGTC.